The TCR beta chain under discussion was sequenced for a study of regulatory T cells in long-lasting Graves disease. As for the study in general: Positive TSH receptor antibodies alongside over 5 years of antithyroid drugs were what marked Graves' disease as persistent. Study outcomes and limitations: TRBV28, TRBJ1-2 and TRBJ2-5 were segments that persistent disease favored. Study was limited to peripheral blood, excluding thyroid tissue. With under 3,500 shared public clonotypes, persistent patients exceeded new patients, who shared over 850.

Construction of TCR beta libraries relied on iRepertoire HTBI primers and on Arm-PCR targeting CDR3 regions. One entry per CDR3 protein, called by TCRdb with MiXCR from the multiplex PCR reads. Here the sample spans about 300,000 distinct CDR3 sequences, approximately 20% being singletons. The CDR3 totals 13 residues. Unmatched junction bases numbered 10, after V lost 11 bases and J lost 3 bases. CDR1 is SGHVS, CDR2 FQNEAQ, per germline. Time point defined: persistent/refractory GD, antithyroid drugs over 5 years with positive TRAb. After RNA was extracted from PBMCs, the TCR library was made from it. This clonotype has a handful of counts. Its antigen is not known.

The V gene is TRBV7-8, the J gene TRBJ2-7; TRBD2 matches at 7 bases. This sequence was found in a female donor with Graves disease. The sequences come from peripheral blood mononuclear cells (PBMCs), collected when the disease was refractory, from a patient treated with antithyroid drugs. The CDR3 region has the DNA TGTGCCTCAGCAGGGCTAGCGGACTACGAGCAGTACTTC. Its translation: CASAGLADYEQYF.